This section outlines one T cell receptor beta chain sequence together with its context. Its antigen is still unknown. V lost 3 bases and J 7 bases, leaving 13 bases between the germline ends. CDR1 and CDR2 (germline): LNHNV, YYDKDF (reference sequence). The CDR3 spans 13 residues. The iRepertoire nested amplicon-rescue multiplex PCR amplified TCR alpha and beta CDR3s from RNA. TCRdb recomputed calls from the multiplex PCR reads with MiXCR, one row per CDR3 protein. This sample has about 410,000 distinct CDR3 sequences, with about 40% found just once. The data originate from a study of glioma-infiltrating T cells. Turning to the study itself: WHO grade II oligodendrogliomas or astrocytomas, plus non-recurrent WHO grade IV glioblastomas, were sampled. Target coverage was roughly 4- to 10-fold for roughly one million blood T cells. Findings of the study overall: Gliomas, especially low-grade, showed above-expected tissue-blood divergence; non-neoplastic patients showed below. Only very few CDR3 sequences appeared in both tissue and blood.

The receptor was derived from a human donor with low-grade glioma or glioblastoma, undergoing nonglioma brain surgery, or in good health (not recorded which). The sequenced sample was glioma tissue, nonneoplastic brain tissue, or PBMCs (not recorded which). The chain combines TRBV15 with TRBJ2-7; D may be TRBD1 (5 bases). The CDR3 DNA is TGTGCCACCAGCAGCGGACACGAGTATGAGCAGTACTTC. Translating it yields CATSSGHEYEQYF. The whole variable domain, filled in from reference TRBV15 and TRBJ2-7, reads DAMVIQNPRYQVTQFGKPVTLSCSQTLNHNVMYWYQQKSSQAPKLLFHYYDKDFNNEADTPDNFQSRRPNTSFCFLDIRSPGLGDTAMYLCATSSGHEYEQYFGPGTRLTVT.